This T cell receptor beta chain was sequenced in a study of blood T cell repertoires in COVID-19. Study summary: Specimens from acute and convalescent COVID-19 originated in the United States, Italy and Spain. From T cells, B-cell-depleted T cells, or PBMCs came the material, which was cDNA or gDNA.

CDR1 MNHEY and CDR2 SVGAGI come from the germline V gene. The CDR3 has 15 amino acids. Trimming cost V 0 bases and J 6 bases, with 14 bases left between them. In the authors' workflow: Reference gene primer amplification in the assay estimated nucleated cell counts. Libraries were prepared by immunoSEQ multiplex PCR; TCRdb keeps only in-frame clonotypes and omits some of them. The D gene and trimming were derived from the DNA, and the V and J assignments and clone size from that table. The table records 250,000 or so clones, about nine tenths of them present only once. This clone has only a few counts.

J is TRBJ1-1 and V is TRBV6-5; D gene ambiguous. The sequence derives from a woman aged 55-70 years with acute or convalescent COVID-19. Sample: peripheral blood. For the CDR3, the DNA is TGTGCCAGCAGTTACTCGAAGAGGGCCGCGGCTGAAGCTTTCTTT. Translated, it gives CASSYSKRAAAEAFF.